Below, 30 T cell receptor beta chains from the same sample are listed, as sequenced in a study of blood T cells in healthy people across ages (dated by TCRdb to 2014 to 2015). Receptor amplification or capture employed 5' RACE. TCRdb records Illumina HiSeq 2500 as the sequencer. The second PCR ran for roughly 6 to 11 cycles and used a J-beta primer mix along with a sample-barcoded 5' primer. TCRdb's own reprocessing of the public reads used fastp at Q25 and MiXCR and kept productive beta chains. All rows with the same CDR3 protein become a single entry with the most common DNA and genes. The sample profile shows just over 1 million distinct CDR3 sequences; 35% to 55% of them were found once. The top ten clones comprise under 20% of the sample. Sequencing was done on a sample of blood. All receptors come from a woman aged 60-75 years in good health.

J is TRBJ2-5 and V is TRBV6-5, with D unclear. The CDR3 loop spans 14 amino acids. Looked up from germline, CDR1 is MNHEY and CDR2 is SVGAGI. With 5 bases removed from V and 1 base from J, the gap between germline ends came to 11 bases. The CDR3 reads CASSTRLLQETQYF. The CDR3 DNA is TGTGCCAGCAGTACACGACTCCTCCAAGAGACCCAGTACTTC.

Only a few counts were recorded for this clonotype. This sequence joins TRBV7-2 and TRBJ2-7; 9 bases map to TRBD2. CDR1 is SGHTA and CDR2 is FQGNSA in the germline V gene. CDR3 size: 15 residues. V gave up 5 bases and J gave up 3 bases; unmatched junction bases: 8. DNA for the CDR3: TGTGCCAGCAGCACTCGCGGGACTAGCCGCTACGAGCAGTACTTC. Its translation: CASSTRGTSRYEQYF.

This chain joins TRBV20-1 and TRBJ1-2; 7 bases are a match to TRBD1. CDR1 and CDR2 from the germline V gene are DFQATT and SNEGSKA (reference sequence). This CDR3 region has 13 residues. The junction had 5 bases not matched to a gene; V was cut back by 6 bases and J by 1 base. CDR3 in amino acids: CSAQGQYNYGYTF. The CDR3 coding sequence is TGCAGTGCCCAGGGACAGTATAACTATGGCTACACCTTC.

This clonotype was picked up a small number of times. V usage is TRBV4-1 and J usage is TRBJ2-5; D is undetermined. Germline CDR1 reads MGHRA; CDR2 reads YSYEKL. With 1 base removed from V and 5 bases from J, the gap between germline ends came to 23 bases. The CDR3 is 18 amino acids. The CDR3 coding sequence is TGCGCCAGCAGCCAAGGGGTCATTTCTGGTTCCCCAAGGGAGACCCAGTACTTC. Translation: CASSQGVISGSPRETQYF.

This chain joins TRBV20-1 and TRBJ2-3; either TRBD1 or TRBD2 may fit D (5 bases each). CDR3 length: 12 residues. Trimming removed 1 base at V and 4 bases at J, with 6 bases between. Looked up from germline, CDR1 is DFQATT and CDR2 is SNEGSKA (reference sequence). The CDR3 DNA reads as TGCAGTGCTAGAGCGGGACCAGATACGCAGTATTTT. Its protein product is CSARAGPDTQYF.

This sequence joins TRBV27 and TRBJ2-1; no clear D. Germline V gene data show CDR1 as MNHEY and CDR2 as SMNVEV (reference sequence). The CDR3 consists of 13 residues. V was pared by 4 bases and J by 6 bases, with 10 bases between. In DNA form, the CDR3 reads TGTGCCAGCAGTTATCGGGTGAGCAATGAGCAGTTCTTC. Protein: CASSYRVSNEQFF.

The rearrangement joins TRBV7-8 to TRBJ1-4; 7 bases align to TRBD1. This CDR3 comprises 13 residues. Germline CDR1 reads SGHVS; CDR2 reads FQNEAQ. V lost 7 bases, J lost 7 bases, and 6 bases stayed unmatched. CDR3 sequence: CASKGGGLEKLFF. The DNA for the CDR3 is TGTGCCAGCAAAGGGGGCGGGCTTGAAAAACTGTTTTTT. Filled out from reference TRBV7-8 and TRBJ1-4, the complete variable domain reads GAGVSQSPRYKVAKRGQDVALRCDPISGHVSLFWYQQALGQGPEFLTYFQNEAQLDKSGLPSDRFFAERPEGSVSTLKIQRTQQEDSAVYLCASKGGGLEKLFFGSGTQLSVL.

The chain uses TRBV4-2 and TRBJ2-1; 9 bases line up with TRBD2. The DNA end is a closer match to TRBJ2-7, so the J assignment may be wrong. The CDR3 contains 16 residues. The germline CDR1 and CDR2 sequences are LGHNA and YNFKEQ. CDR3 coding DNA: TGTGCCAGCAGCCAAGAGCGGCCTAGCGGGAACAATGAGCAGTACTTC. It is translated as CASSQERPSGNNEQYF.

This chain uses TRBV6-2 or TRBV6-3 with TRBJ2-7; TRBD2 matches at 10 bases. This CDR3 is 15 amino acids long. Germline V gene sequence: CDR1 MNHEY, CDR2 SVGEGT. The V and J ends lost 2 bases and 2 bases, in that order; junction bases with no gene match: 3. The CDR3 bases are TGTGCCAGCAGTTACGGGACTAGCGTGCCCTACGAGCAGTACTTC. Protein product: CASSYGTSVPYEQYF.

This clonotype occurred a few times. The CDR3 coding sequence is TGTGCCACCAGCAGAGATCAGGGAATAGGTTCTGAAGCTTTCTTT. It yields the protein CATSRDQGIGSEAFF. This rearrangement joins TRBV15 to TRBJ1-1; tentatively, D is TRBD1 (5 bases). The V gene's germline CDR1 is LNHNV and CDR2 YYDKDF (reference sequence). The CDR3 contains 15 residues. V gave up 0 bases and J gave up 6 bases, with 14 bases separating them. Looking up the rest from reference TRBV15 and TRBJ1-1 gives the full variable domain: DAMVIQNPRYQVTQFGKPVTLSCSQTLNHNVMYWYQQKSSQAPKLLFHYYDKDFNNEADTPDNFQSRRPNTSFCFLDIRSPGLGDTAMYLCATSRDQGIGSEAFFGQGTRLTVV.

CDR3 amino acids: CASARTGSSEQYF. DNA for the CDR3: TGCGCCAGTGCACGGACAGGATCTTCCGAGCAGTACTTC. This chain connects TRBV5-1 to TRBJ2-7; 7 bases are shared with TRBD1. Germline CDR1 is SGHRS and CDR2 is YFSETQ. The length of the CDR3 is 13 residues. Trimming took 8 bases from V and 6 from J; bases not matched to a gene: 11.

The rearrangement joins TRBV29-1 to TRBJ1-2; the D gene is possibly TRBD1 (5 bases). The V gene lost 7 bases and the J gene lost 3 bases, with 12 bases spanning the gap. CDR1 and CDR2 from the germline V gene are SQVTM and ANQGSEA. The length of the CDR3 is 12 residues. This CDR3 reads CSGAGTDYGYTF. The CDR3 DNA is TGCAGCGGGGCCGGGACGGACTATGGCTACACCTTC. Using reference TRBV29-1 and TRBJ1-2 for the parts outside the CDR3, the full variable domain is SAVISQKPSRDICQRGTSLTIQCQVDSQVTMMFWYRQQPGQSLTLIATANQGSEATYESGFVIDKFPISRPNLTFSTLTVSNMSPEDSSIYLCSGAGTDYGYTFGSGTRLTVV.

The rearrangement uses TRBV12-5 and TRBJ2-7; TRBD2 agrees at 8 bases. V lost 1 base and J lost 7; bases outside the gene matches: 12. Germline CDR1 is LGHNT and CDR2 is FRNRAP. The CDR3 contains 16 residues. CDR3 region: CASGLAFKRESDEQYF. CDR3 nucleotides: TGTGCTAGTGGTTTGGCCTTTAAGCGGGAGTCGGATGAGCAGTACTTC.

V and J are TRBV20-1 and TRBJ2-1, with 7 bases matching TRBD1. V shed 6 bases and J 5 bases; nucleotides not matched to a gene: 10. Germline CDR1 DFQATT, CDR2 SNEGSKA (reference sequence). The CDR3 covers 14 residues. The CDR3 protein is CSAQDRVEDNEQFF. DNA for the CDR3: TGCAGTGCCCAAGACAGGGTGGAGGACAATGAGCAGTTCTTC.

The chain is built from TRBV29-1 and TRBJ1-2, with 9 bases aligning to TRBD1. The trim removed 3 bases at V and 8 bases at J, leaving 7 bases unmatched. The CDR3 covers 13 residues. The germline V gene has CDR1 SQVTM and CDR2 ANQGSEA. The CDR3 sequence is CSVDVGQGEGYTF. The CDR3 DNA reads as TGCAGCGTTGATGTGGGACAGGGAGAAGGCTACACCTTC.

This clonotype was counted a few times. The gene calls are TRBV27 and TRBJ2-3; either TRBD1 or TRBD2 may supply D (6 bases each). The CDR3 totals 18 residues. The V gene's germline CDR1 is MNHEY and CDR2 SMNVEV (reference sequence). V lost 5 bases and J lost 1, with 22 bases in between. In nucleotides, the CDR3 is TGTGCCAGCAGTCCAAGGGGGGTAGGGCTAGCAGGCACAGATACGCAGTATTTT. Its protein is CASSPRGVGLAGTDTQYF.

This rearrangement joins TRBV27 to TRBJ1-4; D call uncertain. Germline CDR1 reads MNHEY; CDR2 reads SMNVEV (reference sequence). V was trimmed by 6 bases and J by 1 base, leaving 9 bases between them. The length of the CDR3 is 14 residues. This CDR3 is CASRGLETNEKLFF. CDR3 DNA sequence: TGTGCCAGCAGAGGACTCGAAACTAATGAAAAACTGTTTTTT.

V usage is TRBV10-3 and J usage is TRBJ2-7; tentatively, D is TRBD1 (6 bases). CDR1 and CDR2 (germline): ENHRY, SYGVKD. The germline V and J ends were trimmed by 10 bases and 1 base, with 17 bases remaining between them. The CDR3 sequence is 14 residues long. As DNA, the CDR3 is TGTGCCACCCAGCTATCAGGGGCGTCCTACGAGCAGTACTTC. Amino acid sequence: CATQLSGASYEQYF.

This clonotype was recorded a few times. The chain combines TRBV6-1 with TRBJ2-1; D perhaps matches TRBD2 (5 bases). The length of the CDR3 is 16 residues. Between the trimmed V and J ends, which lost 7 bases and 7 bases, there was a span of 23 bases. Germline loops: CDR1 MNHNS, CDR2 SASEGT. CDR3 loop: CASTRRAGQTGNEQFF. DNA of the CDR3: TGTGCCAGCACTCGCCGCGCAGGCCAAACGGGAAATGAGCAGTTCTTC.

In its sample, this clonotype was seen a few times. The chain has TRBV11-2 and TRBJ2-1; 11 nucleotides agree with TRBD1. This CDR3 has 14 residues. V lost 8 bases, J lost 8 bases, and 8 bases stayed unmatched. Germline CDR1 SGHAT, CDR2 FQNNGV. For the CDR3, the DNA is TGTGCCAGCTGGGGGACAGGGGGAATAGATGAGCAGTTCTTC. It specifies CASWGTGGIDEQFF. The variable domain in full, completed from reference TRBV11-2 and TRBJ2-1, reads EAGVAQSPRYKIIEKRQSVAFWCNPISGHATLYWYQQILGQGPKLLIQFQNNGVVDDSQLPKDRFSAERLKGVDSTLKIQPAKLEDSAVYLCASWGTGGIDEQFFGPGTRLTVL.

This clonotype was counted only a few times. One end of the junction is discordant with germline, which a read error may explain. The rearrangement joins TRBV20-1 to TRBJ2-5; 7 bases are shared with TRBD2. This CDR3 region has 13 residues. Germline CDR1 is DFQATT and CDR2 is SNEGSKA (reference sequence). As DNA, the CDR3 is TGCAGTGCCCCGGGAGGAGACGCGAGGACCCAGTACTTT. Protein: CSAPGGDARTQYF.

This clonotype was found once. The junction and the germline gene differ at one end; a read error may be behind it. The rearrangement uses TRBV7-2 and TRBJ2-3, with no clear D. This CDR3 comprises 14 residues. Looked up from germline, CDR1 is SGHTA and CDR2 is FQGNSA. CDR3 sequence (DNA): TGTGCCAGCAGCTCAAGACCTCGCACAGCTACGCAGTATTTT. Translation: CASSSRPRTATQYF. The variable domain in full, with the rest retrieved from reference TRBV7-2 and TRBJ2-3, is GAGVSQSPSNKVTEKGKDVELRCDPISGHTALYWYRQSLGQGLEFLIYFQGNSAPDKSGLPSDRFSAERTGGSVSTLTIQRTQQEDSAVYLCASSSRPRTATQYFGPGTRLTVL.

The rearrangement joins TRBV7-6 to TRBJ2-4; 11 nucleotides agree with TRBD2. With the DNA end fitting TRBJ2-7 better, the J assignment may be wrong. In germline, CDR1 is SGHVS, CDR2 FNYEAQ. The CDR3 extends over 14 amino acids. Written as DNA, the CDR3 is TGTGCCAGCAGCCCTCTAGCGGGAGGTCACGAGCAGTACTTC. It translates to CASSPLAGGHEQYF.

The chain joins TRBV7-9 to TRBJ2-2; TRBD1 aligns across 9 bases. The CDR3 contains 16 residues. Germline V gives CDR1 SEHNR, CDR2 FQNEAQ (reference sequence). Germline trimming cut 5 bases from V and 4 bases from J; bases unmatched to any gene: 8. The CDR3 loop is CASSLGQGLSTGELFF. The DNA for the CDR3 is TGTGCCAGCAGCCTCGGACAGGGGTTGAGCACCGGGGAGCTGTTTTTT.

This clonotype was detected only once. The gene calls are TRBV7-6 and TRBJ2-1, with no clear D. The CDR3 spans 16 residues. Germline-derived CDR1 and CDR2 are SGHVS and FNYEAQ. V was clipped by 0 bases and J by 5 bases, with 14 bases between them. The CDR3 sequence: CASSLAAEARHNEQFF. In DNA, the CDR3 is TGTGCCAGCAGCTTAGCGGCCGAAGCCAGGCACAATGAGCAGTTCTTC.

The chain carries TRBV7-9 and TRBJ1-1; D gene uncertain. The germline CDR1 and CDR2 sequences are SEHNR and FQNEAQ (reference sequence). This CDR3 spans 16 amino acids. Between the trimmed V and J ends, which lost 3 bases and 0 bases, there was a span of 14 bases. The chain's CDR3 is CASSFISGHMNTEAFF. Written as DNA, the CDR3 is TGTGCCAGCAGCTTCATTAGTGGCCATATGAACACTGAAGCTTTCTTT. The full variable domain, completed using reference TRBV7-9 and TRBJ1-1, is DTGVSQNPRHKITKRGQNVTFRCDPISEHNRLYWYRQTLGQGPEFLTYFQNEAQLEKSRLLSDRFSAERPKGSFSTLEIQRTEQGDSAMYLCASSFISGHMNTEAFFGQGTRLTVV.

This rearrangement joins TRBV7-2 to TRBJ2-1; D is unclear. CDR1 is SGHTA, CDR2 FQGNSA, per germline. This CDR3 has 15 residues. Deletions cut 2 bases from V and 1 base from J, with 9 bases between. CDR3 sequence: CASSLLVASYNEQFF. CDR3 nucleotides: TGTGCCAGCAGCTTACTAGTGGCGTCCTACAATGAGCAGTTCTTC.

J is TRBJ1-5 and V is TRBV3-1; no reliable D call. V was clipped by 4 bases and J by 4 bases, with 11 bases between them. Germline-derived CDR1 and CDR2 are LGHDT and YNNKEL (reference sequence). This CDR3 has 14 residues. The CDR3 region has the DNA TGTGCCAGCAGCCTGGGCAGGCCTAATCAGCCCCAGCATTTT. Translated, it gives CASSLGRPNQPQHF.

The V gene is TRBV12-3 or TRBV12-4, the J gene TRBJ2-3, with D possibly TRBD2 on 7 matching bases. V shed 6 bases and J shed 8 bases, with 12 bases lying between them. The CDR3 is 12 residues long. The CDR3 sequence: CASRRGGATQYF. The CDR3, as DNA: TGTGCCAGCAGGAGAGGGGGGGCTACGCAGTATTTT.

This clonotype was detected a few times. This chain joins TRBV6-1 and TRBJ2-7; TRBD2 is a possible D gene (6 bases). V lost 8 bases, J lost 0 bases, and 14 bases lay in between. Germline V lookup: CDR1 MNHNS, CDR2 SASEGT. The CDR3 totals 14 residues. CDR3: CASQDEGLSYEQYF. CDR3 DNA sequence: TGTGCCAGCCAGGATGAGGGACTCTCCTACGAGCAGTACTTC.